The T cell receptor beta chain described here comes from a study of CD8+ T cells in alopecia areata. Reverse transcription of extracted RNA yielded cDNA, which provided the sequencing template. Here immunoSEQ multiplex PCR was the method, and the copy in TCRdb shows in-frame clones only, minus some. The repertoire includes 110,000 or so clones, approximately 51% of them detected once, and approximately 3.6% sits in the top ten. Study outcomes and limitations: Normal scalp had lower clonality than lesional scalp, with alopecia totalis/universalis lesions showing this most strongly. While patients received tofacitinib, many expanded lesional clones remained present in scalp and blood.

V was pared by 6 bases and J by 5 bases, with 13 bases between. In germline, CDR1 is SQVTM, CDR2 ANQGSEA. The CDR3 is 13 residues long. The treatment: oral pan-JAK inhibitor, 5-10 mg twice daily. Individuals with alopecia areata gave both lesional scalp punch biopsies and peripheral blood for collection. A remark on this clone: What it binds is not known.

V is TRBV29-1 and J is TRBJ2-2; D is possibly TRBD2 (6 bases). The sample in question was CD4+ T cells sorted from blood, obtained at week 24, from a patient treated with tofacitinib. This clonotype originated in a human donor with alopecia areata. The CDR3 reads CSVGMGLTGELFF. CDR3 sequence (DNA): TGCAGCGTAGGCATGGGACTTACCGGGGAGCTGTTTTTT.